Sequencing of this T cell receptor beta chain was carried out in a study of blood T cell repertoires in COVID-19. Study in general: Material from acute and convalescent COVID-19 was sourced from the United States, Italy and Spain. T cells, B-cell-depleted T cells, or PBMCs provided the cDNA or gDNA that served as material.

The CDR3 runs 16 residues. CDR1 is KGHDR, CDR2 SFDVKD, per germline. Trimming cost V 5 bases and J 0 bases, with 13 bases left between them. In the authors' methods: Scientists estimated how many nucleated cells there were by amplifying reference gene primers. Here immunoSEQ multiplex PCR was the method, and the copy in TCRdb shows in-frame clones only, minus some. The V and J calls and the clone size are those of that table, but D and trimming were determined from the DNA. The table includes around 260,000 clones, around 82% detected once. The receptor was derived from a woman aged 45-65 years who had recovered from COVID-19. This chain uses TRBV24-1 with TRBJ2-1, with D hard to call. The sample comprised peripheral blood. The CDR3 nucleotides read TGTGCCACCAGTGCTGGCATAGGAGACTCCTACAATGAGCAGTTCTTC. Encoded protein: CATSAGIGDSYNEQFF.